The clone carrying this T cell receptor beta chain was seen many times. Its antigen is still unknown. This sample was included in a study of T cells after yellow fever vaccination. Study-wide points: Post-booster samples contained most primary-vaccination clones (more than 95% CD4, around 88% CD8). Of the clonotypes, a small share occurred in both CD4 and CD8 compartments. The secondary response was weaker, and its peak arrived faster, on day 5 versus 15. Contamination of FACS-sorted repertoires by abundant clonotypes from the bulk population could occur.

TCRdb itself ran the 5' RACE reads through MiXCR, one entry per CDR3 protein. The sample yields under 150,000 distinct CDR3 sequences, roughly 8.2% seen once. The CDR3 spans 12 residues. Germline CDR1 SQVTM, CDR2 ANQGSEA. Trimming cost V 6 bases and J 10 bases, with 16 bases left between them. The material sequenced was CD4+ T cells sorted from PBMCs, taken 5 days after the yellow fever booster vaccination. This chain uses TRBV29-1 with TRBJ2-1; a weak D match, TRBD2 (7 bases). This receptor was taken from a man aged 30 to 45 who received the YFV17D yellow fever vaccine. As DNA, the CDR3 is TGCAGCGTCCGAGGGGGGGCCCCAGAGCAGTTCTTC. Translated: CSVRGGAPEQFF.